Below, 30 T cell receptor beta chains from the same sample are listed, as sequenced in a study of identical twins. MiXCR, run by TCRdb on the 5' RACE reads, gives a single entry per CDR3 protein. The sample lists about 890,000 distinct CDR3 sequences, 9% to 15% occurring once. Separately, the same data were catalogued under a study of yellow fever vaccine responses in identical twins.

Sequencing was carried out using PBMCs. The receptors originated from a woman aged 18-30 years in good health.

This clonotype was seen a handful of times. The V and J genes are TRBV10-3 and TRBJ2-5, with D maybe TRBD1 (6 bases). The V end lost 4 bases, the J end lost 5 bases, and 20 bases lay between the germline ends. The germline CDR1 and CDR2 sequences are ENHRY and SYGVKD. The CDR3 covers 16 residues. CDR3 in DNA: TGTGCCATCAGTGCCAGACAGGAGTCCCTCCAGGAGACCCAGTACTTC. It encodes CAISARQESLQETQYF.

V gene TRBV12-3 or TRBV12-4 combines with J gene TRBJ1-4; D might be TRBD1 (5 bases). Trimming took off 5 bases at V and 5 bases at J, with 24 bases between the two ends. The length of the CDR3 is 18 residues. The CDR3 DNA reads TGTGCCAGCAGTCCCGAAAAGACAGCCGGGACGGGGAATGAAAAACTGTTTTTT. It translates to CASSPEKTAGTGNEKLFF.

The gene calls are TRBV6-2 or TRBV6-3 and TRBJ2-7; unclear D gene. Germline CDR1 MNHEY, CDR2 SVGEGT. The germline V and J ends were trimmed by 5 bases and 4 bases, with 6 bases remaining between them. CDR3 length equals 11 residues. The CDR3 sequence is CASSDEYEQYV. In nucleotides, the CDR3 is TGTGCCAGCAGTGATGAATACGAGCAGTACGTC.

This chain uses TRBV6-5 with TRBJ2-5; 8 bases align to TRBD2. CDR1 and CDR2 from the germline V gene are MNHEY and SVGAGI. The CDR3 loop spans 12 amino acids. V was pared by 11 bases and J by 1 base, with 3 bases of the junction left unmatched. CDR3 sequence (DNA): TGTGCCGTAGCGGGACCCCAAGAGACCCAGTACTTC. Its translation: CAVAGPQETQYF.

This clonotype was detected many times. The chain links TRBV11-1 to TRBJ2-3; 8 positions agree with TRBD2. V lost 7 bases to trimming and J lost 4 bases; unmatched junction nucleotides: 10. The CDR3 length is 15 residues. Germline CDR1 and CDR2: SGHAT and FQDESV (reference sequence). CDR3 residues: CASTLAGGGADTQYF. CDR3 DNA sequence: TGTGCCAGCACCCTCGCGGGAGGAGGCGCAGATACGCAGTATTTT.

This clonotype has just a few counts. J is TRBJ2-1 and V is TRBV7-9, with D perhaps matching TRBD2 (5 bases). The CDR3 loop spans 15 amino acids. CDR1 is SEHNR and CDR2 is FQNEAQ in the germline V gene (reference sequence). Trimming took off 1 base at V and 2 bases at J, with 9 bases between the two ends. CDR3 amino acids: CASSLDGSAYNEQFF. CDR3 nucleotides: TGTGCCAGCAGCTTAGACGGTAGCGCCTACAATGAGCAGTTCTTC.

The CDR3, as DNA: TGCAGTGCCGACCCAGTAGGAGGCGAGACCCAGTACTTC. Its protein is CSADPVGGETQYF. V is TRBV20-1 and J is TRBJ2-5, with D possibly matching TRBD2 (5 bases). Deletions cut 6 bases from V and 5 bases from J, with 16 bases between. The CDR3 covers 13 residues. The germline V gene has CDR1 DFQATT and CDR2 SNEGSKA (reference sequence).

This clonotype was seen a handful of times. This may stem from a read error, because a much larger clone lies one nucleotide away. The chain uses TRBV4-2 and TRBJ1-2; 7 nucleotides line up with TRBD1. The CDR3 spans 13 residues. V was pared by 7 bases and J by 2 bases, with 4 bases of the junction left unmatched. Germline V gene data show CDR1 as LGHNA and CDR2 as YNFKEQ. CDR3 sequence reads: CASTPGQNYGYTF. In DNA, the CDR3 is TGTGCCAGCACCCCGGGACAGAACTATGGCTACACCTTC.

DNA for the CDR3: TGTGCCAGCAGGCGGACGGGTTACTCTGGAAACACCATATATTTT. Protein: CASRRTGYSGNTIYF. The chain recombines TRBV5-6 with TRBJ1-3, with unresolved D. The CDR3 consists of 15 residues. Trimming stripped 5 bases from V and 0 bases from J, with 12 bases between. Germline V CDR1 and CDR2: SGHDT, YYEEEE.

This chain uses TRBV7-8 with TRBJ2-1, with no clear D. V lost 5 bases and J 8 bases, leaving 19 bases between the germline ends. CDR1 is SGHVS and CDR2 is FQNEAQ in the germline V gene. CDR3 length: 15 residues. The CDR3: CASSPRPLMRHEQFF. CDR3 nucleotides: TGTGCCAGCAGCCCCCGCCCCCTGATGAGGCATGAGCAGTTCTTC.

The V and J genes are TRBV9 and TRBJ1-2; D ambiguous. CDR1 is SGDLS, CDR2 YYNGEE, per germline. V shed 3 bases and J shed 7 bases, with 4 bases lying between them. The length of the CDR3 is 10 residues. The chain's CDR3 is CASSGPGYTF. DNA of the CDR3: TGTGCCAGCAGCGGCCCTGGCTACACCTTC. Filled out from reference TRBV9 and TRBJ1-2, the complete variable domain reads DSGVTQTPKHLITATGQRVTLRCSPRSGDLSVYWYQQSLDQGLQFLIQYYNGEERAKGNILERFSAQQFPDLHSELNLSSLELGDSALYFCASSGPGYTFGSGTRLTVV.

This clonotype was counted ten times or more. The chain joins TRBV20-1 to TRBJ2-1, with 12 bases fitting TRBD2. The CDR3 runs to 12 residues. Looked up from germline, CDR1 is DFQATT and CDR2 is SNEGSKA (reference sequence). CDR3 DNA sequence: TGCAGGAGACTAGCGGGAGATGGTGAGCAGTTCTTC. It is translated as CRRLAGDGEQFF.

The genes are TRBV6-1 and TRBJ2-7, with 7 bases lining up with TRBD2. V was clipped by 6 bases and J by 0 bases; unmatched bases: 5. The CDR3 contains 14 residues. Germline V gene sequence: CDR1 MNHNS, CDR2 SASEGT. Here the CDR3 DNA reads TGTGCCAGCAGCCCTCTAGCGGCCTCCTACGAGCAGTACTTC. Protein: CASSPLAASYEQYF.

V gene TRBV29-1 combines with J gene TRBJ1-2; no clear D gene. The CDR3 sequence is 12 residues long. The germline V and J ends were trimmed by 0 bases and 4 bases, with 6 bases remaining between them. Germline CDR1 SQVTM, CDR2 ANQGSEA. The CDR3, as DNA: TGCAGCGTTGAAGAATGGTTCTATGGCTACACCTTC. Protein product: CSVEEWFYGYTF.

The table lists this clonotype with many counts. The chain carries TRBV10-3 and TRBJ2-2; possible D gene TRBD1, 6 bases. CDR3 size: 15 residues. Trimming stripped 5 bases from V and 5 bases from J, with 15 bases between. Germline V CDR1 and CDR2: ENHRY, SYGVKD. CDR3 sequence reads: CAISNKQGSTGELFF. The CDR3 nucleotides are TGTGCCATCAGTAATAAACAGGGATCGACCGGGGAGCTGTTTTTT.

This clonotype was observed a few times. J is TRBJ2-1 and V is TRBV3-1, with D possibly being TRBD1 or TRBD2 (5 bases each). The CDR3 length is 15 residues. With 4 bases removed from V and 8 bases from J, the gap between germline ends came to 18 bases. Germline V lookup: CDR1 LGHDT, CDR2 YNNKEL (reference sequence). CDR3 in amino acids: CASSPEGRTRDEQFF. The CDR3 DNA reads as TGTGCCAGCAGCCCCGAGGGACGCACCCGGGATGAGCAGTTCTTC.

This clonotype has ten or more counts. The V call is TRBV29-1, the J call TRBJ2-2, with D unclear. CDR3 length: 13 residues. Trimming took off 6 bases at V and 1 base at J, with 9 bases between the two ends. Germline V gene data show CDR1 as SQVTM and CDR2 as ANQGSEA. For the CDR3, the DNA is TGCAGCGTGCGCGGAGAGAACACCGGGGAGCTGTTTTTT. Translation gives CSVRGENTGELFF.

This clonotype was found a few times. The V and J genes are TRBV10-3 and TRBJ2-1; TRBD1 or TRBD2 may be the D gene (5 bases each). With 9 bases removed from V and 4 bases from J, the gap between germline ends came to 16 bases. The germline CDR1 and CDR2 sequences are ENHRY and SYGVKD. The CDR3 contains 14 residues. DNA for the CDR3: TGTGCCATTAACCGGGACCCACAGTACAATGAGCAGTTCTTC. Its protein product is CAINRDPQYNEQFF.

In its sample, this clonotype was seen a few times. The chain employs TRBV4-1 and TRBJ2-3; D might be TRBD2 (7 bases). The CDR3 spans 19 residues. Deletions cut 3 bases from V and 5 bases from J, with 27 bases between. Germline-derived CDR1 and CDR2 are MGHRA and YSYEKL. The CDR3 sequence: CASSQAFRRGHPEQDTQYF. Here the CDR3 DNA reads TGCGCCAGCAGCCAGGCATTCCGGCGGGGGCACCCAGAGCAAGATACGCAGTATTTT.

This clonotype was observed once. The V gene is TRBV5-1, the J gene TRBJ2-5; 7 nucleotides line up with TRBD2. With 1 base clipped from V and 5 bases from J, the junction kept 5 bases outside the gene matches. This CDR3 comprises 14 residues. Germline V lookup: CDR1 SGHRS, CDR2 YFSETQ. In DNA form, the CDR3 reads TGCGCCAGCAGCTTGTTCCGCGGGAGTGAGACCCAGTACTTC. It encodes CASSLFRGSETQYF.

The chain employs TRBV28 and TRBJ2-7; 11 nucleotides agree with TRBD1. The ends lost 5 bases at V and 3 bases at J; junction bases unmatched: 21. Germline CDR1 reads MDHEN; CDR2 reads SYDVKM. This CDR3 has 20 amino acids. CDR3 nucleotides: TGTGCCAGCAGTGGTGGGACGTCGGACAGGGGGCTCTACTACTACTACGAGCAGTACTTC. This translates into CASSGGTSDRGLYYYYEQYF.

This clonotype was seen more than once but under ten times. This chain joins TRBV5-1 and TRBJ2-2, with TRBD2 matching over 9 bases. Germline-derived CDR1 and CDR2 are SGHRS and YFSETQ. The CDR3 covers 16 residues. J lost 4 bases, V lost 5 bases, and 9 bases had no gene match. CDR3 in amino acids: CASRLNLAGATGELFF. CDR3 nucleotide sequence: TGCGCCAGCAGGTTGAACTTAGCGGGAGCCACCGGGGAGCTGTTTTTT.

This clonotype turned up a few times. The chain employs TRBV6-1 and TRBJ1-5; 7 nucleotides line up with TRBD1. Germline trimming cut 3 bases from V and 4 bases from J; bases unmatched to any gene: 6. The CDR3 has 15 amino acids. Germline lookup yields CDR1 MNHNS and CDR2 SASEGT. The DNA of the CDR3 is TGTGCCAGCAGTGAGGGGACAGTCCAGAATCAGCCCCAGCATTTT. It codes for CASSEGTVQNQPQHF.

This clonotype turned up a few times. The gene calls are TRBV5-1 and TRBJ2-5; the match to TRBD1 covers 9 bases. The CDR3 extends over 15 amino acids. Germline-derived CDR1 and CDR2 are SGHRS and YFSETQ. V was clipped by 2 bases and J by 3 bases; unmatched bases: 5. CDR3 loop: CASSFPTGGKETQYF. In nucleotides, the CDR3 is TGCGCCAGCAGCTTCCCGACAGGGGGGAAAGAGACCCAGTACTTC.

The chain is built from TRBV15 and TRBJ2-7; 7 positions match TRBD2. Germline values: CDR1 LNHNV, CDR2 YYDKDF (reference sequence). The V segment lost 0 bases and the J segment 3 bases; nucleotides outside the gene matches: 2. There are 14 residues in the CDR3. The CDR3 nucleotides are TGTGCCACCAGCAGAGATGCGGGAGTCTACGAGCAGTACTTC. This encodes CATSRDAGVYEQYF. Full variable domain (rest looked up from reference TRBV15 and TRBJ2-7): DAMVIQNPRYQVTQFGKPVTLSCSQTLNHNVMYWYQQKSSQAPKLLFHYYDKDFNNEADTPDNFQSRRPNTSFCFLDIRSPGLGDTAMYLCATSRDAGVYEQYFGPGTRLTVT.

This clonotype turned up a few times. The chain couples TRBV4-1 to TRBJ2-5; 15 bases map to TRBD2. CDR1 is MGHRA, CDR2 YSYEKL, per germline. The V gene end was trimmed by 4 bases and the J gene end by 1 base; junction bases not matched to a gene: 7. The CDR3 length is 18 residues. The CDR3 reads CASSLTGTSGRTQETQYF. In nucleotides, the CDR3 is TGCGCCAGCAGCCTCACCGGGACTAGCGGGAGGACCCAAGAGACCCAGTACTTC.

The chain is built from TRBV7-6 and TRBJ2-7, with 7 positions matching TRBD1. The germline gives CDR1 SGHVS, CDR2 FNYEAQ. This CDR3 region has 13 residues. The J segment lost 6 bases and the V segment lost 5 bases, leaving 7 bases of the junction unmatched. The CDR3, as DNA: TGTGCCAGCAGCCCGAGACAGGGAGTCGAGCAGTACGTC. Protein product: CASSPRQGVEQYV.

The chain links TRBV20-1 to TRBJ1-4, with a weak D call TRBD1 (6 bases). V lost 5 bases, J lost 6 bases, and 16 bases lay in between. This CDR3 comprises 14 residues. Germline V gives CDR1 DFQATT, CDR2 SNEGSKA (reference sequence). For the CDR3, the DNA is TGCAGTGCTGACGATAGGAGGGGGGATGAAAAACTGTTTTTT. The encoded protein is CSADDRRGDEKLFF.

The gene calls are TRBV20-1 and TRBJ2-1; the match to TRBD2 covers 12 bases. V was clipped by 5 bases and J by 9 bases; unmatched bases: 5. This CDR3 spans 13 amino acids. Germline CDR1 reads DFQATT; CDR2 reads SNEGSKA (reference sequence). The CDR3 sequence is CSAPSGGAGEQFF. The CDR3 nucleotides read TGCAGTGCTCCTAGCGGGGGGGCAGGTGAGCAGTTCTTC.

This clonotype was seen repeatedly, ten times or more. J is TRBJ2-1 and V is TRBV25-1; D might be TRBD1 or TRBD2, each matching 5 bases. CDR3 size: 16 residues. V dropped 5 bases and J dropped 5 bases, with 19 bases sitting between them. Germline CDR1 MGHDK, CDR2 SYGVNS. CDR3 in DNA: TGTGCCAGCAGTCCGGCTCCGGGGCGAAGGGACAATGAGCAGTTCTTC. Amino acid sequence: CASSPAPGRRDNEQFF.